Presented here are 18 T cell receptor beta chains from one specimen sequenced in a study of human T cells and chemical hapten exposure. In TCRdb, the RACE reads were re-called with MiXCR into one record per CDR3 protein. There are around 99,000 distinct CDR3 sequences in the sample; around an eighth occur only once, and approximately 2% lies in the top ten. Time point reported: patch test 1, 2 weeks after DPC sensitization. Stated treatment: therapeutic diphenylcyclopropenone sensitization with weekly scalp DPC. The sample in question was whole blood, obtained in connection with sensitization to the hapten diphenylcyclopropenone (DPC). All receptors come from a woman aged 40 to 50 with alopecia areata. Some clones in this sample may be carry-over from other donors' samples.

The rearrangement links TRBV28 to TRBJ2-7, with D perhaps given as TRBD1 or TRBD2 (5 bases each). The CDR3 runs to 13 residues. Germline CDR1 MDHEN, CDR2 SYDVKM. The V and J ends lost 6 bases and 2 bases respectively, with 11 bases between them. CDR3 nucleotide sequence: TGTGCCAGCAGGGGGGACGGGCCCTACGAGCAGTACTTC. This translates into CASRGDGPYEQYF. Looking up the rest from reference TRBV28 and TRBJ2-7 gives the full variable domain: DVKVTQSSRYLVKRTGEKVFLECVQDMDHENMFWYRQDPGLGLRLIYFSYDVKMKEKGDIPEGYSVSREKKERFSLILESASTNQTSMYLCASRGDGPYEQYFGPGTRLTVT.

This clonotype was detected a few times. This chain connects TRBV14 to TRBJ2-7; 10 nucleotides line up with TRBD2. CDR3 length: 16 amino acids. With V trimmed by 0 bases and J by 6 bases, 8 bases remained unmatched. Per the germline V gene, CDR1 is SGHDN and CDR2 is FVKESK. The CDR3 DNA reads as TGTGCCAGCAGCCAAGAGCTAGCGGGAGTGGGAGGCGAGCAGTACTTC. It encodes CASSQELAGVGGEQYF.

V usage is TRBV18 and J usage is TRBJ1-4, with D unresolved. The CDR3 contains 15 residues. Trimming left V 2 bases short and J 3 bases short, with 10 bases between. The germline V gene has CDR1 KGHSH and CDR2 LQKENI. CDR3 sequence (DNA): TGTGCCAGCTCACCAGCGGTTCCAGCTAATGAAAAACTGTTTTTT. It translates to CASSPAVPANEKLFF. Using reference TRBV18 and TRBJ1-4 for the parts outside the CDR3, the full variable domain is NAGVMQNPRHLVRRRGQEARLRCSPMKGHSHVYWYRQLPEEGLKFMVYLQKENIIDESGMPKERFSAEFPKEGPSILRIQQVVRGDSAAYFCASSPAVPANEKLFFGSGTQLSVL.

J is TRBJ2-5 and V is TRBV7-2, with 9 bases identical to TRBD2. The CDR3 runs to 16 residues. CDR1 is SGHTA and CDR2 is FQGNSA in the germline V gene. V lost 5 bases, J lost 4 bases, and 11 bases stayed unmatched. The chain's CDR3 is CASSLRAGGLSETQYF. CDR3 sequence (DNA): TGTGCCAGCAGCCTCAGAGCGGGAGGACTATCAGAGACCCAGTACTTC.

Only a few counts were recorded for this clonotype. The chain is built from TRBV20-1 and TRBJ2-2, with D uncertain. The CDR3 has 13 amino acids. Between the trimmed V and J ends, which lost 0 bases and 5 bases, there was a span of 7 bases. Germline assignment: CDR1 DFQATT and CDR2 SNEGSKA (reference sequence). The CDR3, as DNA: TGCAGTGCTAGAGATCTAAGGACCGGGGAGCTGTTTTTT. It specifies CSARDLRTGELFF.

This clonotype was detected only a few times. The CDR3 coding sequence is TGCGCCAGCAGCCCAGGGGCCCGCGGTGAAAAACTGTTTTTT. Encoded protein: CASSPGARGEKLFF. The V gene is TRBV5-1, the J gene TRBJ1-4; possible D gene TRBD1, 6 bases. This CDR3 has 14 amino acids. V was shortened by 4 bases and J by 7 bases, with 14 bases between the two germline ends. Per germline, CDR1 SGHRS and CDR2 YFSETQ.

V usage is TRBV6-5 and J usage is TRBJ2-5; D gene uncertain. Germline lookup yields CDR1 MNHEY and CDR2 SVGAGI. The V end was cut by 4 bases, the J end by 3 bases, with 12 bases between. The CDR3 covers 14 residues. CDR3 sequence (DNA): TGTGCCAGCAGTTTCAACGCGCTTGAAGAGACCCAGTACTTC. It codes for CASSFNALEETQYF.

This clonotype has only a few counts. This chain uses TRBV20-1 with TRBJ1-1, with D uncertain. The ends were cut back, 3 bases at V and 0 bases at J, with 8 bases in the middle. Germline assignment: CDR1 DFQATT and CDR2 SNEGSKA (reference sequence). CDR3 length: 13 residues. The CDR3 sequence is CSARGSLNTEAFF. DNA for the CDR3: TGCAGTGCTAGGGGCAGCTTGAACACTGAAGCTTTCTTT.

There are a few counts of this clonotype. The genes are TRBV18 and TRBJ1-2; D is unclear. Germline values: CDR1 KGHSH, CDR2 LQKENI. The CDR3 covers 14 residues. Trimming removed 3 bases from V and 8 bases from J, with 16 bases in between. CDR3 protein: CASSPEGLRLGYTF. The CDR3 DNA reads as TGTGCCAGCTCACCGGAGGGTCTCCGATTGGGCTACACCTTC.

This clonotype was counted a few times. The CDR3 spells CASRRSVSNQPQHF. The CDR3 nucleotides are TGTGCCAGCAGGAGGTCAGTAAGCAATCAGCCCCAGCATTTT. The gene calls are TRBV6-5 and TRBJ1-5; no definite D call. With 6 bases removed from V and 1 base from J, the gap between germline ends came to 10 bases. CDR1 and CDR2 (germline): MNHEY, SVGAGI. The CDR3 length is 14 residues.

This clonotype turned up a few times. The chain couples TRBV20-1 to TRBJ1-1, with D maybe TRBD1 (6 bases). The germline gives CDR1 DFQATT, CDR2 SNEGSKA (reference sequence). The CDR3 has 11 amino acids. Trimming pared 6 bases from V and 7 bases from J, leaving 12 bases between. CDR3 sequence: CSAPQGIEAFF. For the CDR3, the DNA is TGCAGTGCGCCGCAGGGGATTGAAGCTTTCTTT.

The chain has TRBV28 and TRBJ2-7; no firm D call. CDR1 and CDR2 from the germline V gene are MDHEN and SYDVKM. The germline V and J ends were trimmed by 7 bases and 1 base, with 14 bases remaining between them. This CDR3 has 14 residues. As DNA, the CDR3 is TGTGCCAGCAAGAGCTGGAGCCTATCCTACGAGCAGTACTTC. Protein sequence: CASKSWSLSYEQYF.

This sequence joins TRBV6-1 and TRBJ1-6; possibly TRBD1 for D (6 bases). Trimming took off 2 bases at V and 0 bases at J, with 11 bases between the two ends. The CDR3 is made up of 17 amino acids. Germline-derived CDR1 and CDR2 are MNHNS and SASEGT. The CDR3 here is CASSESRGSSYNSPLHF. The DNA for the CDR3 is TGTGCCAGCAGTGAAAGTAGGGGGAGCTCCTATAATTCACCCCTCCACTTT.

The chain couples TRBV20-1 to TRBJ2-5; D is perhaps TRBD2 (7 bases). CDR3 length: 15 residues. V was shortened by 3 bases and J by 5 bases, with 19 bases between the two germline ends. Germline values: CDR1 DFQATT, CDR2 SNEGSKA (reference sequence). The CDR3: CSARPLQGRGETQYF. CDR3 DNA: TGCAGTGCTAGGCCCCTGCAGGGGCGGGGGGAGACCCAGTACTTC.

The J gene is TRBJ2-5, the V gene TRBV18; D possibly corresponds to TRBD2 (5 bases). Looked up from germline, CDR1 is KGHSH and CDR2 is LQKENI. The CDR3 consists of 13 residues. V gave up 6 bases and J gave up 4 bases, with 12 bases separating them. The CDR3, as DNA: TGTGCCAGCTCTAGGACCAGCGGAGAGACCCAGTACTTC. Residues: CASSRTSGETQYF.

CDR3: CASSLAGRDTQYF. The CDR3 DNA is TGTGCCAGCAGCTTAGCGGGGAGAGATACGCAGTATTTT. The chain couples TRBV7-9 to TRBJ2-3; D might be TRBD2 (5 bases). CDR1 and CDR2 (germline): SEHNR, FQNEAQ (reference sequence). Trimming removed 0 bases at V and 5 bases at J, with 6 bases between. There are 13 residues in the CDR3.

This clonotype appeared a few times. For the CDR3, the DNA is TGCAGTGCTAGAGATTACCTCGGGACAGGGGATCAGCCCCAGCATTTT. Protein product: CSARDYLGTGDQPQHF. The chain carries TRBV20-1 and TRBJ1-5, with TRBD1 matching 10 bases. The CDR3 totals 16 residues. V lost 0 bases to trimming and J lost 5 bases; unmatched junction nucleotides: 7. CDR1 and CDR2 from the germline V gene are DFQATT and SNEGSKA (reference sequence).

This clonotype was counted between two and nine times. This chain uses TRBV5-1 with TRBJ2-7, with TRBD1 as a possible D gene (6 bases). Trimming removed 0 bases at V and 2 bases at J, with 9 bases between. Looked up from germline, CDR1 is SGHRS and CDR2 is YFSETQ. The CDR3 length is 14 residues. In nucleotides, the CDR3 is TGCGCCAGCAGCTTGGAGGGGGTTACCTACGAGCAGTACTTC. As protein: CASSLEGVTYEQYF.